The following is a T cell receptor (beta chain) sequence with its context. Clones were read by immunoSEQ multiplex PCR, and TCRdb kept only the in-frame ones, dropping some. The sample holds more than 85,000 clones, more than 65% seen once. The sample originates from a study of blood T cell repertoires in COVID-19. Germline CDR1 reads GTSNPN; CDR2 reads SVGIG (reference sequence). CDR3 length: 12 amino acids. Trimming stripped 6 bases from V and 8 bases from J, with 14 bases between. Sequencing was performed on peripheral blood. The receptor's source is a woman of 80 years or more with active or convalescent COVID-19. The chain is built from TRBV30 and TRBJ2-1, with D perhaps TRBD2 (5 bases). The CDR3 region is CACPRGVDEQFF. The CDR3 DNA is TGTGCCTGTCCCCGGGGTGTCGATGAGCAGTTCTTC. The complete variable domain, with remaining parts taken from reference TRBV30 and TRBJ2-1, reads SQTIHQWPATLVQPVGSPLSLECTVEGTSNPNLYWYRQAAGRGLQLLFYSVGIGQISSEVPQNLSASRPQDRQFILSSKKLLLSDSGFYLCACPRGVDEQFFGPGTRLTVL.